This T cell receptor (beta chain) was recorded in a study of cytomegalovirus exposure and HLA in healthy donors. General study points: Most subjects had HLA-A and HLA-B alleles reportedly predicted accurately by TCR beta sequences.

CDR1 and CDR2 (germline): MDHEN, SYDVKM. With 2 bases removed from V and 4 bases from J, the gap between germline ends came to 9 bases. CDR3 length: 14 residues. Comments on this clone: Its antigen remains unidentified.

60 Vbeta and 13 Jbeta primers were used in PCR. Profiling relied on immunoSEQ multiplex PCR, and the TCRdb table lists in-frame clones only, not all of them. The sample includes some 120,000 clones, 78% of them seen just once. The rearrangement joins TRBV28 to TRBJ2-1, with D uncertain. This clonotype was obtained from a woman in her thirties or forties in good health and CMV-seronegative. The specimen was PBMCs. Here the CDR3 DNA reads TGTGCCAGCAGTTTAGCGGCAAAATACAATGAGCAGTTCTTC. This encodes CASSLAAKYNEQFF. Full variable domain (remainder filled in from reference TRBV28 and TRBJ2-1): DVKVTQSSRYLVKRTGEKVFLECVQDMDHENMFWYRQDPGLGLRLIYFSYDVKMKEKGDIPEGYSVSREKKERFSLILESASTNQTSMYLCASSLAAKYNEQFFGPGTRLTVL.